This TCR beta chain originates from a study of beta chain features in type 1 diabetes. Whole-study results and caveats: The study found that naive, central memory and Treg TCRB repertoires appeared more similar in patients than in healthy donors. Lower insertion and higher deletion counts appeared at VDJ junctions in type 1 diabetes patients.

Every bit of the isolated RNA underwent reverse transcription, so sequencing read expressed TCRB transcripts. This table comes from immunoSEQ multiplex PCR, and its TCRdb copy is limited to in-frame clones, with some not included. The repertoire has approximately 170,000 clones, less than 9.5% of them found once; the top ten carry about 2.1%. A remark on this clone: As yet, its antigen is unknown.

The CDR3 is 15 residues long. The V gene's germline CDR1 is MNHNS and CDR2 SASEGT. The junction had 11 bases not matched to a gene; V was cut back by 7 bases and J by 5 bases. The clonotype was recovered from a woman between 18 and 30 years old in good health. The J gene is TRBJ2-7, the V gene TRBV6-1, with TRBD2 matching over 10 bases. Sequenced material: central memory CD4+ T cells from blood. The CDR3 region has the DNA TGTGCCAGCACTCAGACACTAGCGGGAAGGGACGAGCAGTACTTC. Protein product: CASTQTLAGRDEQYF.